This T cell receptor (beta chain) is drawn from a study of cytomegalovirus exposure and HLA in healthy donors. Study-level points and caveats: Presence/absence comparisons presumed near-even sequencing depth among donors.

A word on this clone: Antigen specificity is unknown.

The PCR was carried out with 60 Vbeta primers and 13 Jbeta primers. Libraries were prepared by immunoSEQ multiplex PCR; TCRdb keeps only in-frame clonotypes and omits some of them. The data contain around 33,000 clones, more than 85% of them singletons. The CDR3 runs 14 residues. CDR1 SGHVS and CDR2 FQNEAQ come from the germline V gene. Unmatched junction bases numbered 6, after V lost 6 bases and J lost 4 bases. The gene calls are TRBV7-8 and TRBJ2-3, with TRBD1 matching 8 bases. Sample: PBMCs. The TCR comes from a woman under 30 in good health and CMV-seronegative. CDR3: CASRFTGGADTQYF. CDR3 nucleotide sequence: TGTGCCAGCAGATTCACAGGGGGAGCAGATACGCAGTATTTT.